This T cell receptor beta chain was captured in a study of Graves' ophthalmopathy and Graves' hyperthyroidism. As the template, RNA transcripts were used to amplify TCR beta CDR3 regions. Second-round multiplex PCR came after a first-round RT-PCR that employed HTBI primers. One entry per CDR3 protein results from TCRdb running MiXCR on the multiplex PCR reads. The data hold hundreds of thousands of distinct CDR3 sequences, with 22% observed a single time. Participants with hyperthyroidism, aged 18 to 65, were newly diagnosed with under 2 months' duration. PBMCs were obtained from roughly 10 ml of fresh peripheral blood. The sample holds many counts of this clonotype. The sequence was collected from a woman between 18 and 29 years old with stable Graves' hyperthyroidism. Some clones in this sample may be carry-over from other donors' samples. The specimen was peripheral blood.

Written as DNA, the CDR3 is TGTGCCGTGTCCGGGGAGCCTGATCAGCCCCAGCATTTT. Its translation is CAVSGEPDQPQHF. The chain joins TRBV7-9 to TRBJ1-5; D remains unclear. Germline CDR1 is SEHNR and CDR2 is FQNEAQ (reference sequence). With 11 bases removed from V and 5 bases from J, the gap between germline ends came to 16 bases. The CDR3 is 13 amino acids.